This T cell receptor (beta chain) was observed in a study of shared clonotypes between healthy human individuals. The study's findings and limits: Blood was the sole source, and tissue repertoires probably differ.

Trimming took off 6 bases at V and 6 bases at J, with 15 bases between the two ends. The CDR3 contains 14 residues. Looked up from germline, CDR1 is MNHEY and CDR2 is SVGAGI. In regard to this clone: Its antigen remains unknown.

Method: immunoSEQ multiplex PCR; TCRdb's copy keeps in-frame clones and lacks some. The sample includes under 850,000 clones, more than 85% seen only once; the top ten take about 24%. Positively selected for CCR7, the CD45RO-negative cells used as naive CD8 cells excluded terminally differentiated effector memory CD45RA+ cells. The chain combines TRBV6-5 with TRBJ1-5; tentatively, D is TRBD1 (5 bases). Input material: naive CD8+ T cells sorted from blood. This TCR was recovered from a man aged 25-45 years in good health. CDR3: CASSPNGGGQPQHF. The CDR3 bases are TGTGCCAGCAGCCCAAACGGGGGAGGTCAGCCCCAGCATTTT.